This record looks at one T cell receptor (beta chain) sequence and its context. The target antigen is unknown. The CDR3 extends over 15 amino acids. Trimming cost V 4 bases and J 4 bases; bases outside gene matches: 6. Germline V gene data show CDR1 as KGHDR and CDR2 as SFDVKD. This entry belongs to a study of T cell repertoires in cytomegalovirus infection. Study-wide background: Recently described HLA-C-restricted plus well-studied HLA-B-restricted CMV epitopes were used. From public TCR beta signatures came an indication of both CMV infection and matching HLA type. Broader study findings: Ex vivo, HLA-C-restricted CMV-specific TCR beta clonotypes prevailed over the rest of the response. The cumulative frequency of public TCR beta families identified carriers of CMV plus the relevant HLA.

MiXCR, run by TCRdb on the reads, gives a single entry per CDR3 protein. Among tens of thousands of distinct CDR3 sequences listed, about half were seen once. The rearrangement uses TRBV24-1 and TRBJ1-5; 7 bases match TRBD1. Source: CD8+ T cells from cultured PBMCs, taken from culture after CMV antigen stimulation. The source of this sequence is a human donor in good health (CMV status not recorded). Some clones in this sample may be carry-over from other donors' samples. The CDR3 loop reads CATSETGIPNQPQHF. The CDR3 DNA sequence: TGTGCCACCAGTGAGACAGGGATCCCTAATCAGCCCCAGCATTTT.